This T cell receptor beta chain came from a study of shared clonotypes between healthy human individuals. The CDR3 contains 12 residues. Trimming removed 8 bases from V and 3 bases from J, with 8 bases in between. The germline V gene has CDR1 SNHLY and CDR2 FYNNEI. Assay: immunoSEQ multiplex PCR; the TCRdb copy retains only in-frame clones and omits some. The data hold millions of clones, with roughly 94% observed a single time. To note about this clone: The same CDR3 can be traced to other DNA sequences in this sample.

The receptor was derived from a man aged 18 to 29 in good health. The chain links TRBV2 to TRBJ1-3; tentatively, D is TRBD1 (6 bases). Sequencing was performed on naive CD4+ T cells sorted from blood. Subset specified: CD45RA+ positively selected. CDR3 nucleotides: TGTGCCAGCCGGACAGTTGGAAACACCATATATTTT. Translation gives CASRTVGNTIYF.